The 13 T cell receptor beta chains in this list originate from one sample, sequenced in a study of blood T cells in healthy people across ages. With a J-beta primer mix and a sample-barcoded 5' primer, a second PCR ran about 6 to 11 cycles. TCRdb redid the calling of the 5' RACE reads with MiXCR, one entry per CDR3 protein. Of roughly 1,700,000 distinct CDR3 sequences listed, roughly 27% are singletons. Input material: blood. The receptors shown here come from a woman aged 30 to 39 in good health.

This clonotype was found many times. The chain is built from TRBV20-1 and TRBJ2-3, with 11 bases identical to TRBD2. V trimming: 3 bases; J trimming: 2 bases; junction bases outside the gene matches: 1. The CDR3 runs 14 residues. Germline V gene data show CDR1 as DFQATT and CDR2 as SNEGSKA (reference sequence). CDR3 amino acids: CSARTSGNTDTQYF. The CDR3 nucleotides read TGCAGTGCTAGGACTAGCGGGAACACAGATACGCAGTATTTT.

A remark on this clonotype: This may stem from a read error, because a much larger clone lies one nucleotide away. CDR3 nucleotides: TGTGCCAGCAGCTTAAGTTCAGTTTCAGATACGCAGTATTTT. It encodes CASSLSSVSDTQYF. The chain couples TRBV7-2 to TRBJ2-3; D remains unclear. Germline CDR1 and CDR2: SGHTA and FQGNSA. V gave up 2 bases and J gave up 4 bases, with 10 bases separating them. CDR3 length equals 14 residues.

V usage is TRBV28 and J usage is TRBJ2-7; maybe TRBD2 (6 bases). Germline CDR1 is MDHEN and CDR2 is SYDVKM. V was cut by 3 bases and J by 1 base, with 13 bases left in between. This CDR3 is built from 15 residues. The CDR3 DNA reads as TGTGCCAGCAGTTTGGCCGGGAGCAAATCCTACGAGCAGTACTTC. Its translation: CASSLAGSKSYEQYF.

This clonotype showed up just a few times. This may be a read error, as it is one base from a much larger clone. This chain joins TRBV20-1 and TRBJ1-5; TRBD1 might be the D (6 bases). Between the trimmed V and J ends, which lost 1 base and 5 bases, there was a span of 9 bases. Germline V gene data show CDR1 as DFQATT and CDR2 as SNEGSKA (reference sequence). The CDR3 covers 13 residues. CDR3 nucleotide sequence: TGCAGTGCTAGAGGGGGGGCGGATCAGCCCCAGCATTTT. It translates to CSARGGADQPQHF.

The table lists this clonotype with many counts. The chain employs TRBV6-1 and TRBJ2-7, with 8 bases aligning to TRBD2. The ends lost 6 bases at V and 2 bases at J; junction bases unmatched: 15. The CDR3 loop spans 17 amino acids. CDR1 is MNHNS and CDR2 is SASEGT in the germline V gene. In DNA form, the CDR3 reads TGTGCCAGCAGCCTCCGAACTAGCGGTCAACCCACCTACGAGCAGTACTTC. It yields the protein CASSLRTSGQPTYEQYF.

V gene TRBV28 combines with J gene TRBJ2-3, with D hard to call. Per the germline V gene, CDR1 is MDHEN and CDR2 is SYDVKM. The CDR3 has 15 amino acids. Trimming removed 5 bases at V and 0 bases at J, with 12 bases between. The DNA of the CDR3 is TGTGCCAGCAGTCCACCATTCCATAGCACAGATACGCAGTATTTT. Translation gives CASSPPFHSTDTQYF.

The chain is built from TRBV28 and TRBJ1-1; maybe TRBD1 (5 bases). The germline V and J ends were trimmed by 7 bases and 1 base, with 10 bases remaining between them. This CDR3 is built from 13 residues. The germline V gene encodes CDR1 MDHEN and CDR2 SYDVKM. The CDR3 nucleotides are TGTGCCAGCACGTGGGGGTGGAACACTGAAGCTTTCTTT. Translation gives CASTWGWNTEAFF.

The chain couples TRBV15 to TRBJ2-3; 7 bases are shared with TRBD1. V shed 5 bases, J shed 2 bases, and the junction held 19 bases outside the gene matches. The CDR3 has 19 amino acids. Germline loops: CDR1 LNHNV, CDR2 YYDKDF (reference sequence). The CDR3 DNA follows: TGTGCCACCAGCCACCACCCACGACAGGGCCCACTGTTCACAGATACGCAGTATTTT. Amino acid sequence: CATSHHPRQGPLFTDTQYF.

Ten or more counts support this clonotype. The chain uses TRBV18 and TRBJ2-7, with TRBD1 as a possible D gene (6 bases). Germline CDR1 KGHSH, CDR2 LQKENI. V was cut by 3 bases and J by 0 bases, with 18 bases left in between. The CDR3 covers 17 residues. CDR3 amino acids: CASSPLKTGANSYEQYF. The CDR3 nucleotides read TGTGCCAGCTCACCGCTTAAGACAGGAGCTAACTCCTACGAGCAGTACTTC.

Points on this clonotype: A single base separates this from a much larger clone, so it may be a read error. The V gene is TRBV6-5, the J gene TRBJ2-7; D is perhaps TRBD2 (5 bases). Trimming pared 7 bases from V and 5 bases from J, leaving 15 bases between. CDR3 length: 13 residues. CDR1 MNHEY and CDR2 SVGAGI come from the germline V gene. CDR3 amino acids: CASKGSGTDEQYF. The DNA for the CDR3 is TGTGCCAGCAAAGGAAGCGGTACCGACGAGCAGTACTTC.

This clonotype was counted between two and nine times. The chain employs TRBV7-3 and TRBJ2-1; D not certain. Germline V gives CDR1 SGHTA, CDR2 FQGTGA. The ends were cut back, 7 bases at V and 0 bases at J, with 13 bases in the middle. The CDR3 is 15 residues long. CDR3 residues: CASTVHSSSYNEQFF. As DNA, the CDR3 is TGTGCCAGCACCGTTCACAGTAGCTCCTACAATGAGCAGTTCTTC. Supplemented by reference TRBV7-3 and TRBJ2-1, the full variable domain reads GAGVSQTPSNKVTEKGKYVELRCDPISGHTALYWYRQSLGQGPEFLIYFQGTGAADDSGLPNDRFFAVRPEGSVSTLKIQRTERGDSAVYLCASTVHSSSYNEQFFGPGTRLTVL.

The chain is built from TRBV5-1 and TRBJ2-5, with 7 bases identical to TRBD1. After removal of 3 bases from V and 6 bases from J, the junction contained 8 bases not matched to a gene. This CDR3 has 14 residues. Germline-derived CDR1 and CDR2 are SGHRS and YFSETQ. CDR3 DNA: TGCGCCAGCAGCTCGGGACAGCCTCGGCAGACCCAGTACTTC. Amino acid sequence: CASSSGQPRQTQYF.

At least ten counts were recorded for this clonotype. The chain has TRBV20-1 and TRBJ2-7; no clear D. Trimming left V 0 bases short and J 5 bases short, with 5 bases between. There are 11 residues in the CDR3. Germline assignment: CDR1 DFQATT and CDR2 SNEGSKA (reference sequence). This CDR3 reads CSARDRHEQYF. The CDR3 DNA follows: TGCAGTGCTAGAGATCGACACGAGCAGTACTTC.